These 15 T cell receptor beta chains originate from one sample sequenced in a study of vaccination effects on CD4 cells after COVID-19. The ViraFEST assay expanded antigen-specific CD4+ T cells with viral peptide pools before sequencing. Culture proceeded for about ten days, and CD4+ T cells were then isolated. Libraries were prepared by immunoSEQ multiplex PCR; TCRdb keeps only in-frame clonotypes and omits some of them. The data contain tens of thousands of clones, about two thirds of them singletons. These receptors have no known antigen. The sequenced sample was CD4+ T cells from PBMCs cultured with HCoV-229E spike peptides, obtained before COVID-19 vaccination. These receptors were obtained from a human donor who received a COVID-19 vaccine.

This clone turned up a few times. The chain carries TRBV19 and TRBJ2-2; 11 bases are a match to TRBD2. The germline CDR1 and CDR2 sequences are LNHDA and SQIVND (reference sequence). After removal of 5 bases from V and 0 bases from J, the junction contained 11 bases not matched to a gene. CDR3 size: 19 residues. CDR3 amino acids: CASSFPRGLAVSNTGELFF. The CDR3, as DNA: TGTGCCAGTAGTTTTCCCCGGGGACTAGCGGTATCGAACACCGGGGAGCTGTTTTTT.

In its sample, this clone was seen a few times. The chain is built from TRBV4-1 and TRBJ1-5, with 9 bases identical to TRBD1. Germline V gene sequence: CDR1 MGHRA, CDR2 YSYEKL. The CDR3 has 17 amino acids. Trimming removed 1 base from V and 5 bases from J; junction bases left unmatched: 9. In DNA form, the CDR3 reads TGCGCCAGCAGCCAAGGGGGACAGGGAAGGGCGGATCAGCCCCAGCATTTT. Amino acid sequence: CASSQGGQGRADQPQHF.

This clone was observed a single time. This sequence joins TRBV6-4 and TRBJ1-1; D is possibly TRBD1 (5 bases). This CDR3 comprises 14 residues. The V end lost 2 bases, the J end lost 2 bases, and 9 bases lay between the germline ends. CDR1 and CDR2 (germline): MRHNA, SNTAGT. The CDR3 region is CASSDTDRNTEAFF. In nucleotides, the CDR3 is TGTGCCAGCAGTGACACCGACAGAAACACTGAAGCTTTCTTT.

The V gene is TRBV5-1, the J gene TRBJ2-5; D may match TRBD1 or TRBD2 (6 bases each). Trimming took 4 bases from V and 5 from J, leaving 15 bases between them. Germline assignment: CDR1 SGHRS and CDR2 YFSETQ. The CDR3 runs 14 residues. The CDR3 region is CASSQGRGGETQYF. The CDR3 bases are TGCGCCAGCAGCCAGGGACGAGGGGGGGAGACCCAGTACTTC.

The chain uses TRBV25-1 and TRBJ2-2; the match to TRBD2 covers 11 bases. The V gene end was trimmed by 3 bases and the J gene end by 7 bases; junction bases not matched to a gene: 10. This CDR3 is built from 17 residues. Germline CDR1 MGHDK, CDR2 SYGVNS. In nucleotides, the CDR3 is TGTGCCAGCAGTGAGCTAGCGGGAGGAGGGGCGGTCGGGGAGCTGTTTTTT. This encodes CASSELAGGGAVGELFF.

This clone was observed once. The chain couples TRBV27 to TRBJ2-1, with D hard to call. The ends were cut back, 6 bases at V and 0 bases at J, with 18 bases in the middle. The CDR3 loop spans 17 amino acids. Looked up from germline, CDR1 is MNHEY and CDR2 is SMNVEV (reference sequence). This CDR3 reads CASSSTPEYSSYNEQFF. CDR3 sequence (DNA): TGTGCCAGCAGCTCAACCCCGGAGTACAGCTCCTACAATGAGCAGTTCTTC.

In its sample, this clone was seen a few times. V is TRBV10-1 and J is TRBJ1-1; TRBD1 might be the D (6 bases). This CDR3 has 14 amino acids. Trimming removed 6 bases from V and 1 base from J, with 12 bases in between. From germline, CDR1 is WNHNN and CDR2 SYGVQD (reference sequence). CDR3 residues: CASRRGGPNTEAFF. The CDR3, as DNA: TGCGCCAGCAGGCGTGGGGGGCCGAACACTGAAGCTTTCTTT.

The CDR3 sequence: CASVTGGSTGANVLTF. The CDR3 coding sequence is TGTGCCAGCGTGACAGGCGGCTCAACCGGGGCCAACGTCCTGACTTTC. The V and J genes are TRBV28 and TRBJ2-6; D is perhaps TRBD1 (6 bases). The V end was cut by 8 bases, the J end by 4 bases, with 18 bases between. Germline lookup yields CDR1 MDHEN and CDR2 SYDVKM. The CDR3 loop spans 16 amino acids.

The chain has TRBV18 and TRBJ2-7; 9 nucleotides align to TRBD1. Trimming took 4 bases from V and 1 from J; bases not matched to a gene: 2. The CDR3 has 14 residues. The germline V gene encodes CDR1 KGHSH and CDR2 LQKENI. The CDR3 DNA follows: TGTGCCAGCTCACGGGACAGGGAATCCTACGAGCAGTACTTC. Its translation: CASSRDRESYEQYF. Full variable domain (remainder filled in from reference TRBV18 and TRBJ2-7): NAGVMQNPRHLVRRRGQEARLRCSPMKGHSHVYWYRQLPEEGLKFMVYLQKENIIDESGMPKERFSAEFPKEGPSILRIQQVVRGDSAAYFCASSRDRESYEQYFGPGTRLTVT.

This chain joins TRBV2 and TRBJ2-7; TRBD2 matches at 7 bases. Per germline, CDR1 SNHLY and CDR2 FYNNEI. The CDR3 length is 16 residues. The ends lost 1 base at V and 8 bases at J; junction bases unmatched: 14. CDR3 in amino acids: CASSEDYGLEARKQYF. In nucleotides, the CDR3 is TGTGCCAGCAGTGAAGATTACGGACTAGAGGCGCGAAAGCAGTACTTC. Drawing the rest from reference TRBV2 and TRBJ2-7, the complete variable domain is EPEVTQTPSHQVTQMGQEVILRCVPISNHLYFYWYRQILGQKVEFLVSFYNNEISEKSEIFDDQFSVERPDGSNFTLKIRSTKLEDSAMYFCASSEDYGLEARKQYFGPGTRLTVT.

The gene calls are TRBV7-9 and TRBJ2-7; 7 bases map to TRBD1. This CDR3 region has 15 residues. Germline V gene data show CDR1 as SEHNR and CDR2 as FQNEAQ (reference sequence). The junction had 9 bases not matched to a gene; V was cut back by 4 bases and J by 3 bases. In DNA, the CDR3 is TGTGCCAGCAGCTCGGAAGACAGGGTGGACTACGAGCAGTACTTC. Its protein is CASSSEDRVDYEQYF.

This clone came up a few times. This chain uses TRBV7-9 with TRBJ1-4; possibly TRBD1 for D (5 bases). Germline CDR1 SEHNR, CDR2 FQNEAQ (reference sequence). V was shortened by 4 bases and J by 6 bases, with 12 bases between the two germline ends. This CDR3 is built from 14 residues. Here the CDR3 reads CASSWGVRDEKLFF. CDR3 coding DNA: TGTGCCAGCAGCTGGGGGGTCCGTGATGAAAAACTGTTTTTT.

The chain links TRBV7-8 to TRBJ2-5; D is perhaps TRBD2 (6 bases). The CDR3 is 14 residues long. Germline V lookup: CDR1 SGHVS, CDR2 FQNEAQ. The V gene lost 5 bases and the J gene lost 4 bases, with 14 bases spanning the gap. The CDR3 is CASSPRLGTETQYF. CDR3 bases: TGTGCCAGCAGCCCCCGACTAGGAACAGAGACCCAGTACTTC. Full variable domain (rest looked up from reference TRBV7-8 and TRBJ2-5): GAGVSQSPRYKVAKRGQDVALRCDPISGHVSLFWYQQALGQGPEFLTYFQNEAQLDKSGLPSDRFFAERPEGSVSTLKIQRTQQEDSAVYLCASSPRLGTETQYFGPGTRLLVL.

DNA of the CDR3: TGTGCCAGCAGTGTACGTAGTTCGGGGGGCACTGAAGCTTTCTTT. Translated, it gives CASSVRSSGGTEAFF. The chain links TRBV2 to TRBJ1-1; possible D gene TRBD1, 5 bases. The germline CDR1 and CDR2 sequences are SNHLY and FYNNEI. V lost 4 bases, J lost 4 bases, and 16 bases lay in between. CDR3 length equals 15 residues.

The J gene is TRBJ2-3, the V gene TRBV4-1, with D tentatively TRBD2 (6 bases). CDR3 size: 16 residues. Germline CDR1 is MGHRA and CDR2 is YSYEKL. Trimming cost V 0 bases and J 3 bases, with 13 bases left between them. The CDR3 region is CASSQDWGVYTDTQYF. CDR3 sequence (DNA): TGCGCCAGCAGCCAAGATTGGGGGGTTTATACAGATACGCAGTATTTT.